This T cell receptor (beta chain) was retrieved from a study of T cell changes during pregnancy in multiple sclerosis. Losses at the gene ends were 2 bases for V and 4 bases for J; bases not matched to a gene: 0. Germline V lookup: CDR1 KGHSH, CDR2 LQKENI. This CDR3 is built from 13 residues. The repertoire was sequenced with immunoSEQ multiplex PCR; TCRdb's copy has only in-frame clones and lacks some. The top ten clones hold around 2% of a sample with tens of thousands of clones, 92% of them seen once. This clonotype was sampled from a female donor in good health, enrolled as a control in a pregnancy study. Sequenced material: peripheral blood, taken in the third trimester of pregnancy. The chain recombines TRBV18 with TRBJ2-5; TRBD1 matches at 8 bases. The CDR3 spells CASSPDRGETQYF. CDR3 nucleotides: TGTGCCAGCTCACCAGACAGGGGAGAGACCCAGTACTTC.